Shown below are 25 T cell receptor beta chains from a single sample sequenced in a study of glioma-infiltrating T cells after dendritic cell vaccination. The time point here: after dendritic cell vaccination, including at tumor progression/relapse. The data were produced by immunoSEQ multiplex PCR, yet TCRdb's version contains in-frame clones alone and is incomplete. The table shows about 65,000 clones, with around nine tenths occurring only once. This material consisted of blood, taken after dendritic cell vaccination. The receptors here all came from a human donor with glioblastoma.

This clone was observed a single time. J is TRBJ2-6 and V is TRBV30; TRBD1 agrees at 7 bases. CDR1 is GTSNPN, CDR2 SVGIG, per germline (reference sequence). The trim removed 3 bases at V and 0 bases at J, leaving 8 bases unmatched. The CDR3 totals 17 residues. The CDR3 DNA follows: TGTGCCTGGAGGAGGGGGCGATTGGTCTCTGGGGCCAACGTCCTGACTTTC. It is translated as CAWRRGRLVSGANVLTF.

This clone came up once. The chain recombines TRBV5-1 with TRBJ1-5, with 9 bases aligning to TRBD1. V lost 4 bases and J lost 6; bases outside the gene matches: 8. CDR1 and CDR2 from the germline V gene are SGHRS and YFSETQ. The CDR3 loop spans 15 amino acids. DNA for the CDR3: TGCGCCAGCAGCCCAGGACAGGGGAGGGGTCAGCCCCAGCATTTT. Translated, it gives CASSPGQGRGQPQHF.

A few counts support this clone. This chain connects TRBV29-1 to TRBJ1-1; 8 bases are shared with TRBD1. CDR3 length equals 12 residues. With 7 bases clipped from V and 5 bases from J, the junction kept 6 bases outside the gene matches. Germline lookup yields CDR1 SQVTM and CDR2 ANQGSEA. CDR3 DNA: TGCAGCGCTGGACAGGGTTGGACTGAAGCTTTCTTT. Translated, it gives CSAGQGWTEAFF.

V usage is TRBV29-1 and J usage is TRBJ1-2, with unresolved D. With 5 bases removed from V and 8 bases from J, the gap between germline ends came to 18 bases. Germline V lookup: CDR1 SQVTM, CDR2 ANQGSEA. This CDR3 comprises 13 residues. As DNA, the CDR3 is TGCAGCGTTCTGGAGGGTTTTCTATCGGGCTACACCTTC. Amino acids: CSVLEGFLSGYTF.

The chain links TRBV5-4 to TRBJ2-7, with D possibly being TRBD2 (5 bases). The germline CDR1 and CDR2 sequences are SGHNT and YYREEE (reference sequence). The CDR3 consists of 14 residues. Between the trimmed V and J ends, which lost 4 bases and 0 bases, there was a span of 11 bases. CDR3 coding DNA: TGTGCCAGCAGCAAAGACTACGACTCCTACGAGCAGTACTTC. This translates into CASSKDYDSYEQYF.

V is TRBV7-3 and J is TRBJ2-5; weak D call: TRBD1 (5 bases). This CDR3 comprises 16 residues. V was clipped by 4 bases and J by 1 base, with 16 bases between them. Germline-derived CDR1 and CDR2 are SGHTA and FQGTGA. CDR3 sequence reads: CASSSGWQGAQETQYF. CDR3 in DNA: TGTGCCAGCAGCTCGGGTTGGCAGGGTGCCCAAGAGACCCAGTACTTC.

The rearrangement uses TRBV12-5 and TRBJ2-3; D ambiguous. The CDR3 consists of 13 residues. Trimming took 9 bases from V and 0 from J, leaving 10 bases between them. CDR1 is LGHNT, CDR2 FRNRAP, per germline. CDR3 DNA sequence: TGTGCTAGCTCTCGCCGGAGCACAGATACGCAGTATTTT. Translated: CASSRRSTDTQYF.

A few counts support this clone. V gene TRBV7-9 combines with J gene TRBJ1-2, with D perhaps TRBD1 (6 bases). The CDR3 sequence is 16 residues long. The V end was cut by 5 bases, the J end by 3 bases, with 19 bases between. The germline gives CDR1 SEHNR, CDR2 FQNEAQ (reference sequence). This CDR3 reads CASSGGGRGKDYGYTF. Here the CDR3 DNA reads TGTGCCAGCAGCGGGGGGGGCAGGGGCAAAGACTATGGCTACACCTTC.

This clone is a singleton in its sample. J is TRBJ2-7 and V is TRBV5-5; TRBD1 agrees at 7 bases. There are 14 residues in the CDR3. The V gene's germline CDR1 is SGHKS and CDR2 YYEKEE (reference sequence). J lost 4 bases, V lost 3 bases, and 7 bases had no gene match. The DNA of the CDR3 is TGTGCCAGCAGCTCACCGGGACAGACATACGAGCAGTACTTC. Translated, it gives CASSSPGQTYEQYF.

The table lists this clone with a few counts. The V and J genes are TRBV7-2 and TRBJ1-2; TRBD1 is a possible D gene (6 bases). The ends were cut back, 5 bases at V and 9 bases at J, with 22 bases in the middle. There are 15 residues in the CDR3. Germline V gene data show CDR1 as SGHTA and CDR2 as FQGNSA. The DNA for the CDR3 is TGTGCCAGCAGCCTGACAGGTTACGGCTCAGATCGCTACACCTTC. It specifies CASSLTGYGSDRYTF.

In this sample, this clone turned up once. The rearrangement uses TRBV5-1 and TRBJ1-4, with D tentatively TRBD1 (5 bases). This CDR3 region has 14 residues. V was cut by 0 bases and J by 7 bases, with 10 bases left in between. Looked up from germline, CDR1 is SGHRS and CDR2 is YFSETQ. The CDR3 protein is CASSLVQGGEKLFF. Here the CDR3 DNA reads TGCGCCAGCAGCTTGGTGCAGGGTGGTGAAAAACTGTTTTTT.

The CDR3 nucleotides read TGTGCCAGCTCACCACCGGGCAGGGGGCTCTTTGAGCAGTACTTC. It yields the protein CASSPPGRGLFEQYF. The rearrangement joins TRBV18 to TRBJ2-5; 8 bases map to TRBD1. V lost 0 bases, J lost 11 bases, and 11 bases stayed unmatched. CDR1 and CDR2 (germline): KGHSH, LQKENI. This CDR3 is built from 15 residues. Together with reference TRBV18 and TRBJ2-5, the CDR3 gives the full variable domain: NAGVMQNPRHLVRRRGQEARLRCSPMKGHSHVYWYRQLPEEGLKFMVYLQKENIIDESGMPKERFSAEFPKEGPSILRIQQVVRGDSAAYFCASSPPGRGLFEQYFGPGTRLLVL.

The V and J genes are TRBV5-4 and TRBJ2-1; 7 bases are shared with TRBD1. V trimming: 4 bases; J trimming: 11 bases; junction bases outside the gene matches: 3. The CDR3 length is 11 residues. The germline gives CDR1 SGHNT, CDR2 YYREEE (reference sequence). The CDR3 nucleotides are TGTGCCAGCAGCAGGACAGGTCAGCAGTTCTTC. This encodes CASSRTGQQFF.

The V gene is TRBV9, the J gene TRBJ2-2; 7 bases fit TRBD2. J lost 4 bases, V lost 3 bases, and 9 bases had no gene match. The CDR3 has 16 residues. The V gene's germline CDR1 is SGDLS and CDR2 YYNGEE. The CDR3 DNA reads TGTGCCAGCAGCGCCCCCTGGGGGGAGGGCACCGGGGAGCTGTTTTTT. Its protein product is CASSAPWGEGTGELFF.

This clone has just a few counts. The CDR3 nucleotides are TGTGCCAGCAGTGACGGGACAGGGGGCACAGATACGCAGTATTTT. It encodes CASSDGTGGTDTQYF. This sequence joins TRBV6-4 and TRBJ2-3; 10 positions agree with TRBD1. There are 15 residues in the CDR3. Germline values: CDR1 MRHNA, CDR2 SNTAGT. Germline trimming cut 2 bases from V and 1 base from J; bases unmatched to any gene: 0.

V usage is TRBV9 and J usage is TRBJ2-5; 16 bases fit TRBD2. The CDR3 is 18 residues long. J gave up 2 bases and V 3 bases, and 7 bases lay outside the gene matches. Germline V gene lookup returns CDR1 SGDLS and CDR2 YYNGEE. The CDR3 sequence is CASSAAGTSGRGQETQYF. In DNA, the CDR3 is TGTGCCAGCAGCGCGGCCGGGACTAGCGGGAGGGGACAAGAGACCCAGTACTTC.

The J gene is TRBJ2-3, the V gene TRBV18; TRBD2 matches 8 bases. The CDR3 has 14 residues. V shed 2 bases, J shed 6 bases, and the junction held 4 bases outside the gene matches. Per the germline V gene, CDR1 is KGHSH and CDR2 is LQKENI. The CDR3 DNA follows: TGTGCCAGCTCACCAGAGGTAGCGGGGGATACGCAGTATTTT. Encoded protein: CASSPEVAGDTQYF.

The chain combines TRBV5-8 with TRBJ2-1; a weak D match, TRBD2 (6 bases). Between the trimmed V and J ends, which lost 4 bases and 6 bases, there was a span of 14 bases. CDR1 is SGHTS, CDR2 YDEGEE, per germline. This CDR3 region has 14 residues. The CDR3: CASSRAGRFNEQFF. The CDR3 nucleotides read TGTGCCAGCAGCCGTGCGGGACGCTTCAATGAGCAGTTCTTC.

The chain combines TRBV10-1 with TRBJ1-1, with 8 bases identical to TRBD1. The V and J ends lost 5 bases and 0 bases, in that order; junction bases with no gene match: 2. There are 14 residues in the CDR3. Per the germline V gene, CDR1 is WNHNN and CDR2 is SYGVQD (reference sequence). CDR3 protein: CASSLDRVNTEAFF. In DNA, the CDR3 is TGCGCCAGCAGTTTGGACAGGGTGAACACTGAAGCTTTCTTT.

In its sample, this clone was seen a few times. The chain links TRBV6-5 to TRBJ1-1; D not certain. This CDR3 has 14 residues. The V gene lost 2 bases and the J gene lost 0 bases, with 7 bases spanning the gap. From germline, CDR1 is MNHEY and CDR2 SVGAGI. In DNA, the CDR3 is TGTGCCAGCAGTTACACCGGGGTGAACACTGAAGCTTTCTTT. This codes for CASSYTGVNTEAFF.

This chain uses TRBV6-6 with TRBJ1-4; tentative D call: TRBD1 (6 bases). The V end lost 7 bases, the J end lost 17 bases, and 23 bases lay between the germline ends. CDR1 and CDR2 (germline): MNHNY, SVGAGI (reference sequence). The CDR3 sequence is 13 residues long. CDR3 bases: TGTGCCAGCACCACGACGGCGGGGAGGGGGAATTTTTTT. Amino acids: CASTTTAGRGNFF.

The J gene is TRBJ2-1, the V gene TRBV7-2; 11 bases are a match to TRBD2. Trimming at V came to 4 bases and at J to 2 bases, leaving 10 bases not matched to a gene. This CDR3 contains 18 residues. Per germline, CDR1 SGHTA and CDR2 FQGNSA. DNA for the CDR3: TGTGCCAGCAGCTCACGGCTTAGCGGGGGGGCCCCCTACAATGAGCAGTTCTTC. Residues: CASSSRLSGGAPYNEQFF.

In its sample, this clone was seen once. The chain has TRBV6-1 and TRBJ1-1; possible D gene TRBD1, 6 bases. V gave up 7 bases and J gave up 6 bases, with 15 bases separating them. The CDR3 has 13 amino acids. Germline V lookup: CDR1 MNHNS, CDR2 SASEGT. In DNA, the CDR3 is TGTGCCAGCATCCAGGGGACATTTTCTGAAGCTTTCTTT. Translated: CASIQGTFSEAFF.

The V and J genes are TRBV11-3 and TRBJ2-7, with a possible D match to TRBD1 (6 bases). V was trimmed by 6 bases and J by 3 bases, leaving 18 bases between them. Per germline, CDR1 SGHNT and CDR2 YENEEA. CDR3 length: 15 amino acids. This CDR3 reads CASSFSRGHLYEQYF. The CDR3 DNA is TGTGCCAGCAGTTTCTCGAGGGGACACCTCTACGAGCAGTACTTC.

The chain couples TRBV10-1 to TRBJ1-1, with unresolved D. V lost 6 bases and J 1 base, leaving 9 bases between the germline ends. Germline CDR1 is WNHNN and CDR2 is SYGVQD (reference sequence). This CDR3 is built from 13 residues. CDR3 DNA sequence: TGCGCCAGCAGCTCACTTGCGAACACTGAAGCTTTCTTT. Encoded protein: CASSSLANTEAFF.